What follows are 12 T cell receptor beta chains derived from one specimen sequenced in a study of T cell responses to AZD1222 COVID-19 vaccine. This table comes from immunoSEQ multiplex PCR, and its TCRdb copy is limited to in-frame clones, with some not included. The sample yields under 200,000 clones, over 90% seen once. The sample was peripheral blood, taken on day 0 of AZD1222 vaccination. These receptors were obtained from an adult in good health.

The chain links TRBV21-1 to TRBJ1-5. TRBV21-1 is annotated as a pseudogene. The CDR3 is 20 residues long. In DNA, the CDR3 is TGTGCCAGCAGCAAACCCTCAGGATCGACGGGGCAGAATAGCAATCAGCCCCAGCATTTT. Translation gives CASSKPSGSTGQNSNQPQHF.

V and J are TRBV19 and TRBJ1-5; the D gene is possibly TRBD1 (5 bases). The CDR3 has 17 residues. CDR1 and CDR2 (germline): LNHDA, SQIVND (reference sequence). V was pared by 3 bases and J by 3 bases, with 18 bases between. CDR3 sequence (DNA): TGTGCCAGTAGTATTAGTGGGGTTACCAGGGTCAATCAGCCCCAGCATTTT. It specifies CASSISGVTRVNQPQHF.

The J gene is TRBJ1-6, the V gene TRBV6-2 or TRBV6-3; D gene uncertain. In germline, CDR1 is MNHEY, CDR2 SVGEGT. Trimming took off 2 bases at V and 9 bases at J, with 14 bases between the two ends. The CDR3 covers 15 residues. CDR3 DNA sequence: TGTGCCAGCAGTTACACCCCCGACTTGATTTCACCCCTCCACTTT. Its protein product is CASSYTPDLISPLHF.

J is TRBJ1-2 and V is TRBV4-1, with D perhaps TRBD1 (6 bases). CDR3 length equals 12 residues. Germline loops: CDR1 MGHRA, CDR2 YSYEKL. Trimming removed 4 bases from V and 6 bases from J, with 9 bases in between. CDR3 loop: CASSPQGHGYTF. The CDR3 DNA reads as TGCGCCAGCAGCCCACAGGGACATGGCTACACCTTC.

V is TRBV7-9 and J is TRBJ1-1, with D possibly matching TRBD1 (6 bases). This CDR3 has 14 amino acids. Per germline, CDR1 SEHNR and CDR2 FQNEAQ (reference sequence). Deletions cut 5 bases from V and 1 base from J, with 11 bases between. The CDR3 DNA reads as TGTGCCAGCAGCGCACAGGGAGAGAACACTGAAGCTTTCTTT. It specifies CASSAQGENTEAFF. The whole variable domain, remainder taken from reference TRBV7-9 and TRBJ1-1, is DTGVSQNPRHKITKRGQNVTFRCDPISEHNRLYWYRQTLGQGPEFLTYFQNEAQLEKSRLLSDRFSAERPKGSFSTLEIQRTEQGDSAMYLCASSAQGENTEAFFGQGTRLTVV.

CDR3: CASSYWLAGDSTDTQYF. In DNA form, the CDR3 reads TGTGCCAGCAGTTATTGGCTAGCGGGGGATTCCACAGATACGCAGTATTTT. The chain links TRBV6-2 or TRBV6-3 to TRBJ2-3; 10 bases match TRBD2. This CDR3 has 17 amino acids. V was pared by 3 bases and J by 2 bases, with 8 bases of the junction left unmatched. Germline V gene sequence: CDR1 MNHEY, CDR2 SVGEGT.

This chain links TRBV4-1 with TRBJ1-2; the match to TRBD1 covers 8 bases. V gave up 3 bases and J gave up 0 bases; unmatched junction bases: 12. CDR3 length: 18 amino acids. The V gene's germline CDR1 is MGHRA and CDR2 YSYEKL. CDR3 sequence reads: CASSHKVDRASTNYGYTF. The CDR3 DNA follows: TGCGCCAGCAGCCACAAGGTGGACAGGGCATCCACTAACTATGGCTACACCTTC.

This clone was seen a handful of times. The V and J genes are TRBV6-5 and TRBJ1-1; no reliable D call. The germline V and J ends were trimmed by 0 bases and 5 bases, with 7 bases remaining between them. CDR1 and CDR2 (germline): MNHEY, SVGAGI. This CDR3 has 13 residues. The CDR3 DNA follows: TGTGCCAGCAGTTACTCCCGGCATACTGAAGCTTTCTTT. Residues: CASSYSRHTEAFF.

The count of this clone is one. The chain couples TRBV11-2 to TRBJ2-3; 8 nucleotides align to TRBD1. The trim removed 1 base at V and 4 bases at J, leaving 1 base unmatched. The CDR3 sequence is 14 residues long. Germline loops: CDR1 SGHAT, CDR2 FQNNGV. The CDR3 spells CASSLAGGADTQYF. The CDR3 region has the DNA TGTGCCAGCAGCTTAGCAGGGGGCGCAGATACGCAGTATTTT.

The chain carries TRBV12-3 or TRBV12-4 and TRBJ2-4; no clear D gene. V lost 4 bases and J lost 0, with 4 bases in between. The CDR3 has 13 residues. This CDR3 reads CASSSLAKNIQYF. The CDR3 DNA follows: TGTGCCAGCAGTTCCTTAGCCAAAAACATTCAGTACTTC.

The CDR3 protein is CASSQDHEVGRVNEKLFF. The DNA for the CDR3 is TGCGCCAGCAGCCAAGATCACGAAGTGGGACGGGTTAATGAAAAACTGTTTTTT. The chain links TRBV4-1 to TRBJ1-4; TRBD1 might be the D (5 bases). In germline, CDR1 is MGHRA, CDR2 YSYEKL. With 0 bases removed from V and 4 bases from J, the gap between germline ends came to 18 bases. CDR3 length: 18 residues.

A note on this clone: The junction departs from germline at one end; a sequencing error may be responsible. V usage is TRBV6-1 and J usage is TRBJ2-5, with D hard to call. Germline loops: CDR1 MNHNS, CDR2 SASEGT. The CDR3 has 11 residues. DNA of the CDR3: TGTGCCAGCAGTGAAAAACCGCCGGGTCACTTC. Residues: CASSEKPPGHF.